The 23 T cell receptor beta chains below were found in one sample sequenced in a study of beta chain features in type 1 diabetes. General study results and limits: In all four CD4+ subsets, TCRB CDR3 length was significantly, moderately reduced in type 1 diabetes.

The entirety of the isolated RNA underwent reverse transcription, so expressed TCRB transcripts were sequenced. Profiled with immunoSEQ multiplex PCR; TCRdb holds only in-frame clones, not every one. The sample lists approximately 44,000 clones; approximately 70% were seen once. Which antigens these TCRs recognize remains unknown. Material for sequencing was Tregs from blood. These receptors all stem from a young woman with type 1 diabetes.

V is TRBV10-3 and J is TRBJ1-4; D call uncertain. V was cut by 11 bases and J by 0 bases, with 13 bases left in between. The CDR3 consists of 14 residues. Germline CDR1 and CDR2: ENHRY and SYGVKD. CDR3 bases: TGTGCCGCCGGAAAGGGAGCAACTAATGAAAAACTGTTTTTT. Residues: CAAGKGATNEKLFF.

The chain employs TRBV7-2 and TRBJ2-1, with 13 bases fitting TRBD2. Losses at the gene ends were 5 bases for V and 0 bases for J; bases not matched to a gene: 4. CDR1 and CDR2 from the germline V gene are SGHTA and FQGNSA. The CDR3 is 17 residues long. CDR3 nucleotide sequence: TGTGCCAGCAGCCCAGGGACTAGCGGGGCCTCCTACAATGAGCAGTTCTTC. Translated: CASSPGTSGASYNEQFF.

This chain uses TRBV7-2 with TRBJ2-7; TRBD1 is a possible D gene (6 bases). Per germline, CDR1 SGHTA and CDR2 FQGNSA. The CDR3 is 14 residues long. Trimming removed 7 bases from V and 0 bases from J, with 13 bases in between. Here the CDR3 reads CASTRQVTSYEQYF. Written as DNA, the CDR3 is TGTGCCAGCACCCGACAGGTTACCTCCTACGAGCAGTACTTC.

The CDR3 sequence: CASSLDSSGEQFF. The CDR3 DNA sequence: TGTGCCAGCAGCTTAGATTCAAGCGGAGAGCAGTTCTTC. The chain combines TRBV11-3 with TRBJ2-1; D is perhaps TRBD2 (5 bases). With 0 bases removed from V and 10 bases from J, the gap between germline ends came to 10 bases. Per the germline V gene, CDR1 is SGHNT and CDR2 is YENEEA. The length of the CDR3 is 13 residues.

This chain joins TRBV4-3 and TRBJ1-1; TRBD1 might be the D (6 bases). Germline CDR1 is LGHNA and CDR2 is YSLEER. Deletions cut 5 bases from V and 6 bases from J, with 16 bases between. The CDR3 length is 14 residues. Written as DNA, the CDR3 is TGCGCCAGCAGCTTTATCCAGGGGATCGCTGAAGCTTTCTTT. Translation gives CASSFIQGIAEAFF.

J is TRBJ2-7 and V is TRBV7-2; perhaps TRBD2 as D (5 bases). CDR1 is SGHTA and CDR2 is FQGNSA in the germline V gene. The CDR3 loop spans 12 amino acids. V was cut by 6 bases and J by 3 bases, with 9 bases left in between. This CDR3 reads CASRQGGYEQYF. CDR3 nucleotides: TGTGCCAGCAGGCAAGGAGGCTACGAGCAGTACTTC.

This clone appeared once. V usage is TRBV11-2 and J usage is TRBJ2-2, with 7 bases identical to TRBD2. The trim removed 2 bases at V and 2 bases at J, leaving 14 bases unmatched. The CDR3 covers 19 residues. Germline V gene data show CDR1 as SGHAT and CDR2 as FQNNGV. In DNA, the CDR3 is TGTGCCAGCAGCTTAAGGGATTTCGGGGTAGCGGGTAACACCGGGGAGCTGTTTTTT. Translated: CASSLRDFGVAGNTGELFF.

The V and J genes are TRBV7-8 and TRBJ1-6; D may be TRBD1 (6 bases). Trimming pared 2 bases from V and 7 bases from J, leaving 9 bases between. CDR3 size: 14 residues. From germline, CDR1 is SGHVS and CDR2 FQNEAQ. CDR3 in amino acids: CASSLRQGNSPLHF. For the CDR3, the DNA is TGTGCCAGCAGCTTACGGCAGGGGAATTCACCCCTCCACTTT.

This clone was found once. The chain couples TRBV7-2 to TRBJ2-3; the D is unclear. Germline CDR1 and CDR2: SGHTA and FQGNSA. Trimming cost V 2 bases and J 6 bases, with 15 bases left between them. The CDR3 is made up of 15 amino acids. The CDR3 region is CASSLYRRRSDTQYF. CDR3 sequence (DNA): TGTGCCAGCAGCTTATACCGCCGCAGATCGGATACGCAGTATTTT.

The CDR3 nucleotides are TGTGCCAGCAGCCCATCCTGGGACAGACAGTACAATGAGCAGTTCTTC. It is translated as CASSPSWDRQYNEQFF. The chain is built from TRBV7-3 and TRBJ2-1; 7 bases align to TRBD1. This CDR3 is built from 16 residues. Trimming at V came to 5 bases and at J to 4 bases, leaving 11 bases not matched to a gene. CDR1 is SGHTA and CDR2 is FQGTGA in the germline V gene. Supplemented by reference TRBV7-3 and TRBJ2-1, the full variable domain reads GAGVSQTPSNKVTEKGKYVELRCDPISGHTALYWYRQSLGQGPEFLIYFQGTGAADDSGLPNDRFFAVRPEGSVSTLKIQRTERGDSAVYLCASSPSWDRQYNEQFFGPGTRLTVL.

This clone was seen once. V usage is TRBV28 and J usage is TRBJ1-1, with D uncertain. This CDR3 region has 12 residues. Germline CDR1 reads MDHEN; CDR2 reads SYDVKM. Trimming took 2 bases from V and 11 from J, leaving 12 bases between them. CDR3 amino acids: CASSLAAKWAFF. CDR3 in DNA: TGTGCCAGCAGTTTAGCGGCAAAATGGGCTTTCTTT.

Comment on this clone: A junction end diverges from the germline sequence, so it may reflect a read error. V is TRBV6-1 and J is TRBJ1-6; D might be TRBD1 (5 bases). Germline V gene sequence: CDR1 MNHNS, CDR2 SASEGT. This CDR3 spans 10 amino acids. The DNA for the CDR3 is TGTGCCAGCAGCGGGGGTCGACGGGAATTT. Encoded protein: CASSGGRREF.

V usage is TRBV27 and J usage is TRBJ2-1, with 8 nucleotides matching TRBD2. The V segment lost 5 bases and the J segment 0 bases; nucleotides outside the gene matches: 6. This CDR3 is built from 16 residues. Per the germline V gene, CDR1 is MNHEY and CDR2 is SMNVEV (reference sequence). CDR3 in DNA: TGTGCCAGCAGTGTAAACCTAGCGGGCTCCTACAATGAGCAGTTCTTC. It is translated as CASSVNLAGSYNEQFF.

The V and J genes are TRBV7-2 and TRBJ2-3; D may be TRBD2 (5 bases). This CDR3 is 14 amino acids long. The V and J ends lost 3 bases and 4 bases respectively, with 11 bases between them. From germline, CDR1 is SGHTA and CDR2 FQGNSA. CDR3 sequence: CASSFGLGSDTQYF. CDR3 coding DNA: TGTGCCAGCAGCTTTGGACTGGGCTCAGATACGCAGTATTTT. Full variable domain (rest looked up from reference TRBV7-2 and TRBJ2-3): GAGVSQSPSNKVTEKGKDVELRCDPISGHTALYWYRQSLGQGLEFLIYFQGNSAPDKSGLPSDRFSAERTGGSVSTLTIQRTQQEDSAVYLCASSFGLGSDTQYFGPGTRLTVL.

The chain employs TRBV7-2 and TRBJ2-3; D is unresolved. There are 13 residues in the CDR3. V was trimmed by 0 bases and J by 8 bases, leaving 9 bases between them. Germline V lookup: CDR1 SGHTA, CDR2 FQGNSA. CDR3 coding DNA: TGTGCCAGCAGCTTAGCGCCCCGAGCTACGCAGTATTTT. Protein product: CASSLAPRATQYF.

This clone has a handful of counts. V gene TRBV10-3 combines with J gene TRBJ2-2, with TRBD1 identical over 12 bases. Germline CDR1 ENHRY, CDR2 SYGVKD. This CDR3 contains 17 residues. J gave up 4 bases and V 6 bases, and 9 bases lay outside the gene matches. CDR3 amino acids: CAISGGQGARTTGELFF. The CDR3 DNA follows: TGTGCCATCAGCGGGGGACAGGGGGCGCGAACCACCGGGGAGCTGTTTTTT.

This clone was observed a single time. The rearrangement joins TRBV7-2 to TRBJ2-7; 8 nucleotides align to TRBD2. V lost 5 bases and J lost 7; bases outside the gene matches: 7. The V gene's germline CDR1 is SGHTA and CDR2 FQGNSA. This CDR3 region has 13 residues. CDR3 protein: CASSLSPGGEQYF. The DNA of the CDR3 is TGTGCCAGCAGCCTCTCGCCGGGAGGGGAGCAGTACTTC.

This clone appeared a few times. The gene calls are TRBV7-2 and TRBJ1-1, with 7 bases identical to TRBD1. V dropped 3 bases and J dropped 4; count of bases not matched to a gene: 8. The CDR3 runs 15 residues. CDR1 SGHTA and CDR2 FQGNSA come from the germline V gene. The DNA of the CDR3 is TGTGCCAGCAGCTTGAGACAGGGCCCCTCCACTGAAGCTTTCTTT. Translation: CASSLRQGPSTEAFF.

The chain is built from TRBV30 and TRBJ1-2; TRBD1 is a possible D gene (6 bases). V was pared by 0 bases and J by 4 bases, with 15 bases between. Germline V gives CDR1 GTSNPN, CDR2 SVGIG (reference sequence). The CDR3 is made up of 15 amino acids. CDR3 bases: TGTGCCTGGAGTGTACGAGGGGGATTGGGCTATGGCTACACCTTC. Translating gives CAWSVRGGLGYGYTF.

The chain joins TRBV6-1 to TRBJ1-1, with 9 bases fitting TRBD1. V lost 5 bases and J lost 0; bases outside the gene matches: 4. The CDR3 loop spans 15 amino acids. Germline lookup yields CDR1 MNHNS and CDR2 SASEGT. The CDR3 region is CASSSHRGLNTEAFF. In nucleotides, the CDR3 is TGTGCCAGCAGTTCTCACAGGGGGCTGAACACTGAAGCTTTCTTT.

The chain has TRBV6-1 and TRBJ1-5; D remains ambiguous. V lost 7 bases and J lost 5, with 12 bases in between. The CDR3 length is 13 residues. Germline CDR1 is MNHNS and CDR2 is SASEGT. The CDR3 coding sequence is TGTGCCAGCAAAATGCAGGACTATCAGCCCCAGCATTTT. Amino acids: CASKMQDYQPQHF.

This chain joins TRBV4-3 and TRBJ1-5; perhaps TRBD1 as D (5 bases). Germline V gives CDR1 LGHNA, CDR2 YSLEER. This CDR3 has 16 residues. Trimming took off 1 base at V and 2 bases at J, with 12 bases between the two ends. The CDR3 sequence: CASSQGPPGRNQPQHF. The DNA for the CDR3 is TGCGCCAGCAGCCAAGGGCCTCCAGGGCGCAATCAGCCCCAGCATTTT.

This CDR3 is CASSLKASGALHF. As DNA, the CDR3 is TGTGCCAGCAGCTTAAAGGCTTCCGGGGCCCTCCACTTT. The chain has TRBV7-2 and TRBJ1-6, with D unclear. This CDR3 is built from 13 residues. V lost 2 bases to trimming and J lost 14 bases, with 13 bases between them. Germline V gives CDR1 SGHTA, CDR2 FQGNSA.